This TCR beta chain was identified in a study of T cells expressing NK-cell markers. Looking at the study overall: Sequencing of TCR beta repertoires drew on sorted CD3+CD56+NKG2C+, CD3+CD56+NKG2C- and CD3+CD56-NKG2C+ T cells. In the group of eight sequenced donors, seven were HCMV-seropositive and one was seronegative.

With respect to this clonotype: Its antigen remains unidentified.

TCR beta libraries carry UMIs added by 5'RACE template switching. Each CDR3 protein gets one entry in TCRdb, which reprocessed the 5' RACE reads and gives no DNA. In total, the table holds roughly 180,000 distinct CDR3 sequences. The CDR3 has 16 amino acids. The germline CDR1 and CDR2 sequences are SGHRS and YFSETQ. Whole-study results and caveats: About 6 donors had dominant NKG2C+ clonotypes that comprised about 1.0-7.5% of their CD8+ T cells.

The specimen was blood T cells: a sorted CD56 or NKG2C T cell subset, CD4+ or CD8+ T cells, or bulk PBMC T cells (not recorded which). The TCR originated in a woman aged 18 to 75 in good health. This chain joins TRBV5-1 and TRBJ2-5; TCRdb proposes TRBD2, but this gene call is untestable without DNA. CDR3 protein: CASSFLAGGPQETQYF.